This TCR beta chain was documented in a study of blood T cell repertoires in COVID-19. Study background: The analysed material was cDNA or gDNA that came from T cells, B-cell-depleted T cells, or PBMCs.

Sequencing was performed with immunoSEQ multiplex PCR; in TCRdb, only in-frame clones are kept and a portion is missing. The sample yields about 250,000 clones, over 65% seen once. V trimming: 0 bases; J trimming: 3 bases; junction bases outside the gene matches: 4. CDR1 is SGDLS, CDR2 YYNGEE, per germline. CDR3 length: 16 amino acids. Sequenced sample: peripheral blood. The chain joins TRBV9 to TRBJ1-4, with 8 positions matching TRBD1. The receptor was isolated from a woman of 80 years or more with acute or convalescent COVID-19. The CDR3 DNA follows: TGTGCCAGCAGCGTAGCACAGGGGGGTGCTAATGAAAAACTGTTTTTT. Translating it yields CASSVAQGGANEKLFF.